Listed here are 5 T cell receptor beta chains from one sample, sequenced in a study of human T cells and chemical hapten exposure. TCRdb fed the RACE reads into MiXCR, producing one record per CDR3 protein. This sample has about 340,000 distinct CDR3 sequences, with approximately 6.9% found just once. Time point of the sample: patch test 1, 2 weeks after DPC sensitization. As to treatment: therapeutic diphenylcyclopropenone sensitization with weekly scalp DPC. Sequencing was performed on whole blood, taken in connection with sensitization to the hapten diphenylcyclopropenone (DPC). The receptor set was obtained from a woman between 18 and 30 years old with alopecia areata. Some clones in this sample may be carry-over from other donors' samples.

This clonotype was counted many times. This rearrangement joins TRBV2 to TRBJ2-3, with D perhaps TRBD1 (5 bases). The V gene lost 4 bases and the J gene lost 5 bases, with 10 bases spanning the gap. Germline CDR1 reads SNHLY; CDR2 reads FYNNEI. CDR3 length equals 13 residues. The CDR3 sequence is CASSGGPGDTQYF. Written as DNA, the CDR3 is TGTGCCAGCAGTGGGGGCCCCGGAGATACGCAGTATTTT.

This clonotype was counted at least ten times. The genes are TRBV10-3 and TRBJ2-3, with D possibly TRBD2 on 5 matching bases. V was pared by 4 bases and J by 0 bases, with 5 bases between. The CDR3 has 13 residues. The germline V gene has CDR1 ENHRY and CDR2 SYGVKD. CDR3 loop: CAISGGSTDTQYF. Here the CDR3 DNA reads TGTGCCATCAGTGGCGGGAGCACAGATACGCAGTATTTT.

This clonotype was detected only a few times. The chain employs TRBV15 and TRBJ2-3, with 11 bases lining up with TRBD1. The CDR3 has 22 amino acids. The V gene's germline CDR1 is LNHNV and CDR2 YYDKDF (reference sequence). The V segment lost 5 bases and the J segment 1 base; nucleotides outside the gene matches: 23. As DNA, the CDR3 is TGTGCCACCAGCCGGACAGGGGGCGAGTGGGTAGGACCCCTTGTGGGCACAGATACGCAGTATTTT. Amino acid sequence: CATSRTGGEWVGPLVGTDTQYF.

This clonotype has at least ten counts. This chain joins TRBV5-1 and TRBJ2-7; 7 nucleotides match TRBD1. This CDR3 is 14 amino acids long. CDR1 is SGHRS and CDR2 is YFSETQ in the germline V gene. V was pared by 5 bases and J by 7 bases, with 12 bases of the junction left unmatched. CDR3 sequence: CASSRSDRVEEQYF. In DNA form, the CDR3 reads TGCGCCAGCAGTCGCAGCGACAGGGTAGAGGAGCAGTACTTC.

The chain has TRBV12-3 or TRBV12-4 and TRBJ2-3, with D perhaps matching TRBD2 (5 bases). The CDR3 is 14 amino acids. V was clipped by 5 bases and J by 2 bases, with 11 bases between them. The chain's CDR3 is CASSIGLSTDTQYF. DNA of the CDR3: TGTGCCAGCAGTATTGGACTTTCCACAGATACGCAGTATTTT.